This T cell receptor beta chain was observed in a study of PD-1 blockade in classical Hodgkin lymphoma. Brentuximab vedotin exposure varied, and every patient relapsed after autologous stem cell transplantation. In regard to this clone: Its specificity is not known.

Broader study findings: There remain no defined causes for the repertoire differences, which possibly reflect disease activity or prior therapy. The study found that TCR diversity rose significantly by C4D1 in CD4+ but not CD8+ cells.

There are 14 residues in the CDR3. The germline CDR1 and CDR2 sequences are LNHDA and SQIVND (reference sequence). Trimming took off 7 bases at V and 1 base at J, with 13 bases between the two ends. TCRdb's copy holds only in-frame clones and misses some; the assay was immunoSEQ multiplex PCR. The table records under 70,000 clones, about 91% of them present only once. The V and J genes are TRBV19 and TRBJ1-2; tentatively, D is TRBD1 (5 bases). This receptor was obtained from a human donor with classical Hodgkin lymphoma. The sample was peripheral blood mononuclear cells (PBMCs), taken at baseline. The CDR3 spells CASTEDTINYGYTF. In DNA form, the CDR3 reads TGTGCCAGTACCGAGGACACCATTAACTATGGCTACACCTTC.